Sequencing of this T cell receptor (beta chain) was carried out in a study of cytomegalovirus exposure and HLA in healthy donors. Study results and caveats: Most observed TCR sequences were rare, whereas some public TCRs were detected in many donors.

About this clone itself: Its antigen is as yet unknown.

Sequenced by immunoSEQ multiplex PCR; TCRdb stores in-frame clones only, minus some. The sample records just over 65,000 clones, about 97% being singletons. V lost 1 base to trimming and J lost 2 bases, with 9 bases between them. The CDR3 loop spans 15 amino acids. The germline gives CDR1 LNHNV, CDR2 YYDKDF (reference sequence). This receptor was taken from a woman in her late teens or twenties in good health and CMV-seropositive. Sequences were obtained from PBMCs. J is TRBJ2-1 and V is TRBV15; maybe TRBD1 (6 bases). The CDR3 coding sequence is TGTGCCACCAGCAGAGCCCAGGGGACCTACAATGAGCAGTTCTTC. It specifies CATSRAQGTYNEQFF.